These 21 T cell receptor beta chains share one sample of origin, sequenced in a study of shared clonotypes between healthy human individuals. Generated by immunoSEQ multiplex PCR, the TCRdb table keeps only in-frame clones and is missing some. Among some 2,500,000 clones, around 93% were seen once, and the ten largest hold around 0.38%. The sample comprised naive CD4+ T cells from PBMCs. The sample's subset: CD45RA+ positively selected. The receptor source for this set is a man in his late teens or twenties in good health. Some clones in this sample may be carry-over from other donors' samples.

CDR3 sequence reads: CASSFGGATSGNTIYF. CDR3 nucleotide sequence: TGTGCCAGCAGTTTCGGGGGGGCGACCTCTGGAAACACCATATATTTT. The chain recombines TRBV28 with TRBJ1-3, with D perhaps matching TRBD1 (6 bases). V was cut by 3 bases and J by 0 bases, with 12 bases left in between. Germline CDR1 MDHEN, CDR2 SYDVKM. CDR3 size: 16 residues. The whole variable domain, remainder taken from reference TRBV28 and TRBJ1-3, is DVKVTQSSRYLVKRTGEKVFLECVQDMDHENMFWYRQDPGLGLRLIYFSYDVKMKEKGDIPEGYSVSREKKERFSLILESASTNQTSMYLCASSFGGATSGNTIYFGEGSWLTVV.

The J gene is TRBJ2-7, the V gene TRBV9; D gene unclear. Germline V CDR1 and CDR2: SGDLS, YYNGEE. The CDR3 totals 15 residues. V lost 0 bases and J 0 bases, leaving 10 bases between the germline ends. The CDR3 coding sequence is TGTGCCAGCAGCGTAGAGGGCAGAAACTCCTACGAGCAGTACTTC. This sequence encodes CASSVEGRNSYEQYF.

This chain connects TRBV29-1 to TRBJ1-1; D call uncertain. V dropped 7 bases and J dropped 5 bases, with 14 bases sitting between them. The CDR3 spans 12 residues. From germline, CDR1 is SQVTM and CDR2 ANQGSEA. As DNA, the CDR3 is TGCAGCGCCGACCAGGCCAGGACTGAAGCTTTCTTT. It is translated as CSADQARTEAFF. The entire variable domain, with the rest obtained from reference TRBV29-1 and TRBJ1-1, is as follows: SAVISQKPSRDICQRGTSLTIQCQVDSQVTMMFWYRQQPGQSLTLIATANQGSEATYESGFVIDKFPISRPNLTFSTLTVSNMSPEDSSIYLCSADQARTEAFFGQGTRLTVV.

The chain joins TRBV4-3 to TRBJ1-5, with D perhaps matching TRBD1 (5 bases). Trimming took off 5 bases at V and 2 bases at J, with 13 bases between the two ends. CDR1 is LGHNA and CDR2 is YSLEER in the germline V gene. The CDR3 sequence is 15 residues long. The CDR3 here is CASSLRGGGNQPQHF. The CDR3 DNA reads TGCGCCAGCAGCTTGCGGGGCGGTGGCAATCAGCCCCAGCATTTT.

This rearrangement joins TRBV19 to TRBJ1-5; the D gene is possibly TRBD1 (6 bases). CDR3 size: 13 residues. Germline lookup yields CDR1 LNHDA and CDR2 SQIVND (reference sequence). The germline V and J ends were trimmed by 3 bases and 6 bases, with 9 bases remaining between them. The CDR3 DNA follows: TGTGCCAGTAGTATCCAGGGGCCTCAGCCCCAGCATTTT. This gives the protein CASSIQGPQPQHF.

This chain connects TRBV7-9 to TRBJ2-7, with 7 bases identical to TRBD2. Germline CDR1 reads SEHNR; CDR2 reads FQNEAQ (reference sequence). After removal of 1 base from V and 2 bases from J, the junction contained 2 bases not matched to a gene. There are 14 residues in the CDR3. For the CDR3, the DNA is TGTGCCAGCAGCTTAGATGGGGGGGCCTACGAGCAGTACTTC. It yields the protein CASSLDGGAYEQYF.

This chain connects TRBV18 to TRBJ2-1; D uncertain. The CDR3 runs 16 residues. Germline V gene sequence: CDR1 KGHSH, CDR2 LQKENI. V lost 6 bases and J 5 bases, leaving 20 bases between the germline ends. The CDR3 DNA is TGTGCCAGCTCTCACACTTCGACCGGGCGAAACAATGAGCAGTTCTTC. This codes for CASSHTSTGRNNEQFF.

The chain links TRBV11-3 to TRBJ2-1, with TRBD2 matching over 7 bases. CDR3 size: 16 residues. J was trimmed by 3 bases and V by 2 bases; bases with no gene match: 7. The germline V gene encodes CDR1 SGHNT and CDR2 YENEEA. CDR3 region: CASSLWAGEGYNEQFF. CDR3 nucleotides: TGTGCCAGCAGCTTATGGGCGGGAGAAGGCTACAATGAGCAGTTCTTC. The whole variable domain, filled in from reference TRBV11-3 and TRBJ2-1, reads EAGVVQSPRYKIIEKKQPVAFWCNPISGHNTLYWYLQNLGQGPELLIRYENEEAVDDSQLPKDRFSAERLKGVDSTLKIQPAELGDSAVYLCASSLWAGEGYNEQFFGPGTRLTVL.

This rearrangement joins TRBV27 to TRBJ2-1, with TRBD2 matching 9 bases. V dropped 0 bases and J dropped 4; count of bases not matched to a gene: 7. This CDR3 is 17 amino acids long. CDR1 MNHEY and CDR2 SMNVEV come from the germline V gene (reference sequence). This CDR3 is CASSLSGGRAPYNEQFF. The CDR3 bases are TGTGCCAGCAGTTTATCGGGCGGGAGGGCCCCTTACAATGAGCAGTTCTTC.

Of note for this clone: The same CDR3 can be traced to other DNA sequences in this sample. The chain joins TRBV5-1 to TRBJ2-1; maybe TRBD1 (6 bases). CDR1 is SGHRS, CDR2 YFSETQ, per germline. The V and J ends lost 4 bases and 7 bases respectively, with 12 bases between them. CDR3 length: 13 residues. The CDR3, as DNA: TGCGCCAGCAGCCAAGGGACACCTAATGAGCAGTTCTTC. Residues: CASSQGTPNEQFF.

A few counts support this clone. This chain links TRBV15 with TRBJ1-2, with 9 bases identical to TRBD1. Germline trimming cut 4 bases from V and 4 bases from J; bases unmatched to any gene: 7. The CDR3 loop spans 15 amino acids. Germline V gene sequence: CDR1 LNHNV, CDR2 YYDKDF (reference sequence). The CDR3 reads CATSIDRGMVYGYTF. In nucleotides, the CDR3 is TGTGCCACCAGCATCGACAGGGGGATGGTCTATGGCTACACCTTC.

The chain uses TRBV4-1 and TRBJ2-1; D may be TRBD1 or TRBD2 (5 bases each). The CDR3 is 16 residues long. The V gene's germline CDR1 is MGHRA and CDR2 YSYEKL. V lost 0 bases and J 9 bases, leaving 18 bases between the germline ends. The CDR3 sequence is CASSQEAGTLYGEQFF. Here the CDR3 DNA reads TGCGCCAGCAGCCAAGAAGCAGGGACCCTCTACGGTGAGCAGTTCTTC.

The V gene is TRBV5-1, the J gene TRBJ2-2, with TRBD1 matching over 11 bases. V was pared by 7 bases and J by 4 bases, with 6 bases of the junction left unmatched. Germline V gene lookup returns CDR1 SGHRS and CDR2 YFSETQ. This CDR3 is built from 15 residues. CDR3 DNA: TGCGCCAGCGAGCCAGGACAGGGGGCCACCGGGGAGCTGTTTTTT. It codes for CASEPGQGATGELFF.

CDR3 protein: CASSQDSPWTSGKVAYEQYF. DNA for the CDR3: TGTGCCAGCAGCCAAGATAGCCCCTGGACTAGCGGGAAGGTGGCTTACGAGCAGTACTTC. The genes are TRBV14 and TRBJ2-7; 12 bases match TRBD2. CDR1 and CDR2 from the germline V gene are SGHDN and FVKESK. The CDR3 has 20 residues. The trim removed 0 bases at V and 4 bases at J, leaving 16 bases unmatched.

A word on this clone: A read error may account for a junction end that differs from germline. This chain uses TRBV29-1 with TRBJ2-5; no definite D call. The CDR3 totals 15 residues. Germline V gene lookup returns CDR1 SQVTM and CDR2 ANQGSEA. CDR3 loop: CSVFRPPENQKTQYF. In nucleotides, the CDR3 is TGCAGCGTGTTCCGCCCTCCAGAGAACCAAAAGACCCAGTACTTC.

CDR3: CASSLASSGGGYTF. In nucleotides, the CDR3 is TGCGCCAGCAGCTTAGCTTCTTCAGGGGGCGGCTACACCTTC. V is TRBV5-1 and J is TRBJ1-2; 8 nucleotides match TRBD1. The CDR3 consists of 14 residues. The germline V gene encodes CDR1 SGHRS and CDR2 YFSETQ. The V and J ends lost 2 bases and 8 bases, in that order; junction bases with no gene match: 8.

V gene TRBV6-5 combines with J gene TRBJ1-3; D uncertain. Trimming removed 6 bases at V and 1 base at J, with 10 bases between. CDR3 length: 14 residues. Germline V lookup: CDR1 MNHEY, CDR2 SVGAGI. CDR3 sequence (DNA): TGTGCCAGCAGAACGGACTTTTCTGGAAACACCATATATTTT. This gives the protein CASRTDFSGNTIYF.

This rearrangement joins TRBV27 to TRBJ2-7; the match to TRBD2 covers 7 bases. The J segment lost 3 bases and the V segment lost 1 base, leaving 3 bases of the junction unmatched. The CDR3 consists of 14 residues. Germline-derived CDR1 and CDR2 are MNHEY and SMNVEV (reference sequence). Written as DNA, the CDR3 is TGTGCCAGCAGTTTATTAGGGACTAACTACGAGCAGTACTTC. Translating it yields CASSLLGTNYEQYF.

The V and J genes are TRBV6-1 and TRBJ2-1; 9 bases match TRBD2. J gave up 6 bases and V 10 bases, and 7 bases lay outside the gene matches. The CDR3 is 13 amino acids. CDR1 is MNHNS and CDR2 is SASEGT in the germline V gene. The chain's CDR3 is CATQTSGVNEQFF. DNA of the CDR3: TGTGCCACCCAGACTAGCGGCGTCAATGAGCAGTTCTTC.

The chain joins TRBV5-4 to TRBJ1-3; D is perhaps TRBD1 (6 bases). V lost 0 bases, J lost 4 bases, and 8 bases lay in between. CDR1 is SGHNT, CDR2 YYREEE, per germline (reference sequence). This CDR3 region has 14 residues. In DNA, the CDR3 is TGTGCCAGCAGCTTGGGGACAGCAGGAAACACCATATATTTT. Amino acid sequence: CASSLGTAGNTIYF.

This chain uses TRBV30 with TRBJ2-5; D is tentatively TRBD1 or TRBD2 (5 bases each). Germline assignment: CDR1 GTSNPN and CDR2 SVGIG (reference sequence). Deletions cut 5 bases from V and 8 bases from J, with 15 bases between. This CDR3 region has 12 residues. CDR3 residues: CAWGTGTPTQYF. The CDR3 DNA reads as TGTGCCTGGGGAACCGGGACCCCAACCCAGTACTTC.